This is a list of T cell receptor beta chains from one sample in a study of cytomegalovirus exposure and HLA in healthy donors. Profiling relied on immunoSEQ multiplex PCR, and the TCRdb table lists in-frame clones only, not all of them. The sample carries about 160,000 clones, 79% recorded once. Specimen: PBMCs. The origin of the receptors is a human donor in good health. Both conserved end residues are part of each CDR3. The D gene is left open where the match is weak. Clone size is shown for a subset of rows, as once, few, many or a class of expanded clone.

v_gene,j_gene,abundance,d_gene,CDR3nt,CDR3aa
TRBV5-1,TRBJ2-5,-,TRBD2,TGCGCCAGCAGCCCCCCGGGACTAGCGGGCTCTCAGGTTTGGGCCCAGTACTTC,CASSPPGLAGSQVWAQYF
TRBV20-1,TRBJ2-1,-,TRBD2,TGCAGTGCAACCGGGACTACTGAGCAGTTCTTC,CSATGTTEQFF
TRBV5-4,TRBJ1-1,-,-,TGTGCCAGCAGCTTGGGGGGGGAGGACACTGAAGCTTTCTTT,CASSLGGEDTEAFF
TRBV11-2,TRBJ1-5,-,-,TGTGCCAGCAGCTTAGGAGGGTTGGATCAGCCCCAGCATTTT,CASSLGGLDQPQHF
TRBV9,TRBJ1-3,few,-,TGTGCCAGCAGCACAGGGACATTCTCTGGAAACACCATATATTTT,CASSTGTFSGNTIYF
TRBV7-6,TRBJ2-1,few,-,TGTGCCAGCAGCTACGACGCGGCGGATGAGCAGTTCTTC,CASSYDAADEQFF
TRBV30,TRBJ2-3,-,-,TGTGCCGGGAGCGCGGGGCCCACAGATACGCAGTATTTT,CAGSAGPTDTQYF
TRBV27,TRBJ2-3,-,TRBD2,TGTGCCAGCAGTTTATTGGGAGGGGAGGCAGATACGCAGTATTTT,CASSLLGGEADTQYF
TRBV28,TRBJ1-5,-,-,TGTGCCAGCAGTGGGACCGGGACTTGGAATCAGCCCCAGCATTTT,CASSGTGTWNQPQHF
TRBV7-9,TRBJ1-5,few,-,TGTGCCAGCAGCTTATCTGCCGGTCAGCCCCAGCATTTT,CASSLSAGQPQHF
TRBV6-6,TRBJ2-1,few,-,TGTGCCAGCAGTTACTCGAGGGTTTACAATGAGCAGTTCTTC,CASSYSRVYNEQFF
TRBV30,TRBJ1-2,-,-,TGTGCCTGGATCGGGATCTCTAACTATGGCTACACCTTC,CAWIGISNYGYTF
TRBV30,TRBJ1-5,-,-,TGTGCCTGGAGTGGACTAATGGGGTTTCAGCCCCAGCATTTT,CAWSGLMGFQPQHF
TRBV19,TRBJ2-7,-,-,TGTGCCAGTAGTATAGGGACTAAATACGAGCAGTACTTC,CASSIGTKYEQYF
TRBV19,TRBJ1-1,-,TRBD1,TGTGCCAGTTCTCCAGGGGGCACTGAAGCTTTCTTT,CASSPGGTEAFF
TRBV15,TRBJ1-2,-,TRBD1,TGTGCCACCAGCAGAGATTTTGCCGGGACAGGGTTGGCTTATGGCTACACCTTC,CATSRDFAGTGLAYGYTF
TRBV19,TRBJ1-6,once,-,TGTGCCAGTAGCCAAACAGAGTTTAATTCACCCCTCCACTTT,CASSQTEFNSPLHF
TRBV10-1,TRBJ2-3,-,TRBD2,TGCGCCAGCAGAGGGACTAGCGGGACCTCTAGCACAGATACGCAGTATTTT,CASRGTSGTSSTDTQYF
TRBV28,TRBJ1-5,-,TRBD1,TGTGCCAGCAGTCTTACAGGGGTGTCCCCCGGTCAGCCCCAGCATTTT,CASSLTGVSPGQPQHF
TRBV6-5,TRBJ1-3,-,-,TGTGCCAGCAGTTCAGGATCCCTTTTGGGAAACACCATATATTTT,CASSSGSLLGNTIYF
TRBV6-6,TRBJ1-2,-,TRBD1,TGTGCCAGCAGCCTACGGACAGGGGAACGTGGCTACACCTTC,CASSLRTGERGYTF
TRBV5-4,TRBJ1-2,-,TRBD1,TGTGCCAGCAGCTTGTTGACAGGGGTCTATGGCTACACCTTC,CASSLLTGVYGYTF
TRBV7-9,TRBJ2-7,few,TRBD2,TGTGCCAGCAGCTTAGGTCTGGCTAGCGGCAGCTCCTACGAGCAGTACTTC,CASSLGLASGSSYEQYF
TRBV2,TRBJ2-2,-,-,TGTGCCAGCTCAAGAGTCACCGGGGAGCTGTTTTTT,CASSRVTGELFF
TRBV7-6,TRBJ2-2,-,-,TGTGCCAGCAGCTTAACGGCCGGGGAGCTGTTTTTT,CASSLTAGELFF
TRBV13,TRBJ2-3,-,TRBD2,TGTGCCAGCAGCTTAGTACCTTCCAGCGGGGGACGGTCGGATACGCAGTATTTT,CASSLVPSSGGRSDTQYF
TRBV18,TRBJ2-5,-,-,TGTGCCAGCTCACCATGGTCTACGGGACTCCAAGAGACCCAGTACTTC,CASSPWSTGLQETQYF
TRBV28,TRBJ2-2,-,-,TGTGCCACCTTAAACAGGGTAGACGGGACCGGGGAGCTGTTTTTT,CATLNRVDGTGELFF
TRBV7-2,TRBJ2-5,once,TRBD2,TGTGCCAGCAGTCGGACTAGCGGGGGCCAAGAGACCCAGTACTTC,CASSRTSGGQETQYF
TRBV14,TRBJ1-3,-,-,TGTGCCAGCAGCCATCAACAGTCTCTTTTGGGAAACACCATATATTTT,CASSHQQSLLGNTIYF
TRBV5-1,TRBJ2-5,-,-,TGCGCCAGCAAAGCCCTTGGGGGGGGGCCAATTGGGGAGACCCAGTACTTC,CASKALGGGPIGETQYF
TRBV28,TRBJ2-1,once,TRBD2,TGTGCCAGCAGTTTTGCAGGACTAGCGGGAACCAATGAGCAGTTCTTC,CASSFAGLAGTNEQFF
TRBV7-2,TRBJ2-5,-,-,TGTGCCAGCAGCTTAAGTAACGCGGCGGAGACCCAGTACTTC,CASSLSNAAETQYF
TRBV5-1,TRBJ1-1,-,TRBD1,TGCGCCAGCAGCTTGGCCTACAGGGGTTGGATGAACACTGAAGCTTTCTTT,CASSLAYRGWMNTEAFF
TRBV11-2,TRBJ2-7,-,TRBD1,TGTGCCAGCAGCTTGGGACAGGGAGGCGACGAGCAGTACTTC,CASSLGQGGDEQYF
TRBV27,TRBJ2-2,-,TRBD2,TGTGCCAGCAGTCTACTAGCGGGAGTCGCCACCGGGGAGCTGTTTTTT,CASSLLAGVATGELFF
TRBV7-2,TRBJ2-3,-,-,TGTGCCAGCAGCCCTGGGAGTTTCACAGATACGCAGTATTTT,CASSPGSFTDTQYF
TRBV11-1,TRBJ1-2,-,-,TGTGCCAGCAGCCCAGGCGAGGGGACTTCGAGGACCTTC,CASSPGEGTSRTF
TRBV6-5,TRBJ2-2,-,TRBD1,TGTGCCAGCAGGGGCAGGGGGCACGGCGGGGAGCTGTTTTTT,CASRGRGHGGELFF
TRBV30,TRBJ2-4,-,TRBD2,TGTGCCTGGAGTACGGGACTAGCGGGGGGGGACATTCAGTACTTC,CAWSTGLAGGDIQYF
TRBV5-8,TRBJ2-6,-,TRBD1,TGTGCCAGCAGCTCAAACAGGGGTGGGAGCTCTGGGGCCAACGTCCTGACTTTC,CASSSNRGGSSGANVLTF
TRBV19,TRBJ2-3,-,-,TGTGCCAGTAGTATGGACAGGCTACCGGGGGCAGATACGCAGTATTTT,CASSMDRLPGADTQYF
TRBV5-1,TRBJ2-5,once,TRBD2,TGCGCCAGCAGCTTGGGGGGCGGGGGGGATCAAGAGACCCAGTACTTC,CASSLGGGGDQETQYF
TRBV7-8,TRBJ2-7,-,-,TGTGCCAGCAGCTTAAAAAGGGGAAGTGGCGAGCAGTACTTC,CASSLKRGSGEQYF
TRBV15,TRBJ2-7,-,-,TGTGCCACCAGCAGAGATCGGGATTCCAGCTCCTACGAGCAGTACTTC,CATSRDRDSSSYEQYF
TRBV10-3,TRBJ2-7,-,-,TGTGCCATCGAAAACCCCGGGGTCTCCTACGAGCAGTACTTC,CAIENPGVSYEQYF
TRBV27,TRBJ2-3,-,-,TGTGCCAGCAGACAGGCTTCCAGGGCGCAGTATTTT,CASRQASRAQYF
TRBV5-6,TRBJ1-2,-,TRBD1,TGTGCCAGCAGCCGGGGTGGACAGGAATCTAACTATGGCTACACCTTC,CASSRGGQESNYGYTF
TRBV5-4,TRBJ2-7,-,TRBD2,TGTGCCAGCAGCTTGGCCAAGCGGGAGGAGTACTTC,CASSLAKREEYF
TRBV7-2,TRBJ2-1,-,-,TGTGCCAGCGGCGGGCTAGGGGGGGCCCGCTACAATGAGCAGTTCTTC,CASGGLGGARYNEQFF
TRBV7-9,TRBJ1-5,-,-,TGTGCCAGCAGCTTAGGTCCGGGACAAATGGGTCAGCCCCAGCATTTT,CASSLGPGQMGQPQHF
TRBV6-5,TRBJ1-2,-,-,TGTGCCAGCAAAACCCTATCCCGATTATATGGCTACACCTTC,CASKTLSRLYGYTF
TRBV7-3,TRBJ2-2,-,TRBD2,TGTGCCAGCAGCCCGGGACCGGGGGGAGATGCGGGTTACACCGGGGAGCTGTTTTTT,CASSPGPGGDAGYTGELFF
TRBV6-5,TRBJ2-1,once,TRBD1,TGTGCCAGCAGCATGGACAGGGCTATACAGTTCTTC,CASSMDRAIQFF